A selection of T cell receptor beta chains follows, all from one sample in a study of blood T cell repertoires in COVID-19. Profiled with immunoSEQ multiplex PCR; TCRdb holds only in-frame clones, not every one. Of 250,000 to 300,000 clones listed, approximately 89% were seen once; the top ten hold 2.9%. What was sequenced was PBMCs or T cells enriched from blood (not recorded which). These receptors originate from a woman aged 45-65 years who had been exposed to COVID-19. Each CDR3 is given without its conserved first and last residue. Fields, in order: J gene, V gene, CDR3 protein.

>TRBJ1-4|TRBV3-1/TRBV3-2
ASSLTGTTNEKLF
>TRBJ2-3|TRBV4-2
ASSQEGRFTDTQY
>TRBJ2-1|TRBV18
ASSHRLAGANEQF
>TRBJ1-5|TRBV19
ASSIDSSNQPQH
>TRBJ2-2|TRBV3-1/TRBV3-2
ASSQAPGQNTGELF
>TRBJ1-2|TRBV7-9
ASSSGGQGYYGYT
>TRBJ1-5|TRBV5-8
ASGTGEPSNQPQH
>TRBJ1-2|TRBV28
ASSPPWTGHYGYT
>TRBJ1-6|TRBV2
ASRSRQGMAPLH
>TRBJ1-5|TRBV28
ASSQDRGHQPQH
>TRBJ2-1|TRBV5-1
ASSTGLAGGAAITNEQF
>TRBJ1-4|TRBV5-4
ASSLAGQPNEKLF
>TRBJ2-7|TRBV19
ASSMRTGVSYEQY
>TRBJ1-2|TRBV6-1
ASSEAIGTGGL
>TRBJ2-3|TRBV21-1
ASSTKQGKLPDTQY
>TRBJ2-2|TRBV19
ASKGTENTGELF
>TRBJ2-5|TRBV10-2
ASSEPPGTGETQY
>TRBJ2-5|TRBV10-3
AISESSNTLQETQY
>TRBJ2-1|TRBV5-1
ASSLALRALITYNEQF
>TRBJ1-2|TRBV24-1
ATSEAGQGFYGYT
>TRBJ2-2|TRBV10-2
ASSAVAGGFRELF
>TRBJ1-2|TRBV30
AWSVGGKINYGYT
>TRBJ2-2|TRBV30
AWSVQVRTGELF
>TRBJ1-5|TRBV19
ASTRGGNQPQH
>TRBJ2-5|TRBV27
ASRTLRGPGWETQY
>TRBJ2-7|TRBV2
ASQTGGKVYEQY
>TRBJ2-2|TRBV7-9
ASTPRGGDTGELF
>TRBJ2-7|TRBV5-5
ASSNPLEQY
>TRBJ1-1|TRBV28
ASSSVPEAF